Listed here is a single TCR beta chain. The antigen remains unidentified. This sample is part of a study of OX40 agonist ivuxolimab in advanced cancers. The overall study: Patients received ivuxolimab, an intravenous treatment, every 2 weeks at 0.01 to 10 mg/kg.

Study-level points and caveats: Some nonresponders also had low normalized T-cell clonal expansion.

The J segment lost 2 bases and the V segment lost 0 bases, leaving 1 base of the junction unmatched. Germline CDR1 SGHRS, CDR2 YFSETQ. The CDR3 totals 16 residues. The data were produced by immunoSEQ multiplex PCR, yet TCRdb's version contains in-frame clones alone and is incomplete. The sample lists roughly 76,000 clones, approximately 86% occurring once. This chain connects TRBV5-1 to TRBJ1-5; 11 bases are shared with TRBD1. The sequence derives from an adult with an advanced solid tumor such as melanoma, head and neck, liver or kidney cancer. Sequences were derived from CD4+ or CD8+ T cells sorted from blood, sampled in a trial of the OX40 agonist ivuxolimab. This CDR3 reads CASSLEGQGGNQPQHF. In nucleotides, the CDR3 is TGCGCCAGCAGCTTGGAGGGACAGGGGGGCAATCAGCCCCAGCATTTT.